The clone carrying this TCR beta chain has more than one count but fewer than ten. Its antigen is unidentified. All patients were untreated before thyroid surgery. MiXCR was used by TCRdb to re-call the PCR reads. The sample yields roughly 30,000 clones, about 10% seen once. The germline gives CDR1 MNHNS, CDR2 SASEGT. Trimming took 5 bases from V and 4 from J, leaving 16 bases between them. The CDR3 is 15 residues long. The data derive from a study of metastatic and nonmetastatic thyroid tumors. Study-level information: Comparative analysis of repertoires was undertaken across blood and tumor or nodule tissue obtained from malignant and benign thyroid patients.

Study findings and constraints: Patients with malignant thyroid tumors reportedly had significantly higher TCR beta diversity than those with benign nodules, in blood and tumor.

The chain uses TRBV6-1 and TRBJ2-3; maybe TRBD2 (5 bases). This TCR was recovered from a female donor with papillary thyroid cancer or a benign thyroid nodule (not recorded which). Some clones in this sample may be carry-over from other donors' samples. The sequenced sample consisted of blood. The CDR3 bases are TGTGCCAGCAGTCACCGGGCGGGTGGGGCAGATACGCAGTATTTT. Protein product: CASSHRAGGADTQYF.